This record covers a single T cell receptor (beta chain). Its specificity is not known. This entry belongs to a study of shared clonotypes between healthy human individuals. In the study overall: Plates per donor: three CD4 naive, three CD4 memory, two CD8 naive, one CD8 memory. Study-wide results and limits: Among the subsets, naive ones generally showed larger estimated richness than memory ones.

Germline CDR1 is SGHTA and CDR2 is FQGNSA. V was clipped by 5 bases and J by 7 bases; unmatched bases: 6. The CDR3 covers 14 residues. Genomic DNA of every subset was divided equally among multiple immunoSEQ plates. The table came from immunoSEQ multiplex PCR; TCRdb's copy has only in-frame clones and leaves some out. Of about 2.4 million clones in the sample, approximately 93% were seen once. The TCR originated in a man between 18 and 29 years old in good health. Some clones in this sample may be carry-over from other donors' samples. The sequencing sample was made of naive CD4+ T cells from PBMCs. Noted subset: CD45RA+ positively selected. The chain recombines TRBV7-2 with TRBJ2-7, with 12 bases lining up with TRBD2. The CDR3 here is CASSQRLAGAEQYF. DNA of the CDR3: TGTGCCAGCAGCCAACGACTAGCGGGAGCAGAGCAGTACTTC.